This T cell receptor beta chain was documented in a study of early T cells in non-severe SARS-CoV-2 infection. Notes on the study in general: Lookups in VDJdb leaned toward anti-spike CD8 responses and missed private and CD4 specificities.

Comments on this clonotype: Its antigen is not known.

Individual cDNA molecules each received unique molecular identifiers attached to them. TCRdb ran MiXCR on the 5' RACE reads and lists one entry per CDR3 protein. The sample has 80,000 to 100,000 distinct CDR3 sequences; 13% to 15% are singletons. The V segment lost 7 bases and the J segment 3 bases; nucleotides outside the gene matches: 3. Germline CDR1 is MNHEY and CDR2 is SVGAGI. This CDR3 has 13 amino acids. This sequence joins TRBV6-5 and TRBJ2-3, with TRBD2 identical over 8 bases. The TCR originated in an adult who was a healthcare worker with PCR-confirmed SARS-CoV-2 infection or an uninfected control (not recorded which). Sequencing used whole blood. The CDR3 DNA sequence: TGTGCCAGCACGGGAGGGTATACAGATACGCAGTATTTT. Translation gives CASTGGYTDTQYF.